This TCR beta chain was captured by sequencing in a study of identical twins. Germline V CDR1 and CDR2: SEHNR, FQNEAQ (reference sequence). Trimming shortened V by 1 base and J by 10 bases, and 8 bases separated the two germline ends. The CDR3 length is 12 residues. On this clonotype itself: Its antigen is not known.

Findings and caveats of the study: Abundant cord blood beta clonotypes carried fewer insertions; memory repertoires showed none.

cDNA molecules carried unique molecular identifiers, and template switching added a universal primer site. TCRdb reprocessed the 5' RACE reads via MiXCR and lists one record per CDR3 protein. The table lists 270,000 or so distinct CDR3 sequences, around 8.8% of them singletons. The same sample was also used in a study of yellow fever vaccine responses in identical twins.

The source material was CD8+ T cells sorted from blood. The clonotype originates from a woman aged 18-29 years in good health. The chain carries TRBV7-9 and TRBJ2-1; D is undetermined. The CDR3 spells CASSLVGWEQFF. Here the CDR3 DNA reads TGTGCCAGCAGCTTAGTTGGGTGGGAGCAGTTCTTC.